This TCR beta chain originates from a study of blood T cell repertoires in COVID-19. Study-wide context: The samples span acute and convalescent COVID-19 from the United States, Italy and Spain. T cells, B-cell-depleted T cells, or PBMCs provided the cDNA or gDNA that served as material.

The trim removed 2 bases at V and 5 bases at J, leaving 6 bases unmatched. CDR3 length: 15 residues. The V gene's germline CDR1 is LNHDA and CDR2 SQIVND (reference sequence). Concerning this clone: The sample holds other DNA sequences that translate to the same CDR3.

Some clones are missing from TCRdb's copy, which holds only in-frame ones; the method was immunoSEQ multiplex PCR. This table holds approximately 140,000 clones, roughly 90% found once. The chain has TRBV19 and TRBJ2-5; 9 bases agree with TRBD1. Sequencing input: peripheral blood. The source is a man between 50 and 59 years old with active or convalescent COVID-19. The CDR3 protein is CASSIPGQGLETQYF. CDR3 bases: TGTGCCAGTAGTATACCGGGACAGGGATTGGAGACCCAGTACTTC. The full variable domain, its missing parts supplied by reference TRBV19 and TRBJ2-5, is DGGITQSPKYLFRKEGQNVTLSCEQNLNHDAMYWYRQDPGQGLRLIYYSQIVNDFQKGDIAEGYSVSREKKESFPLTVTSAQKNPTAFYLCASSIPGQGLETQYFGPGTRLLVL.